This T cell receptor beta chain stems from a study of T cells after yellow fever vaccination. Background on the study: Researchers used SMART-Seq v4 Ultra Low Input to prepare fractions that had low cell numbers.

Study-level results: Subsequent to the booster, the majority of primary-vaccination clones reappeared (96% CD4, approximately 90% CD8). A limited proportion of clonotypes was detected within both the CD4 and CD8 compartments.

5'RACE template switching added a universal primer site and UMIs to TCR cDNA. TCRdb independently ran MiXCR on the 5' RACE reads; one entry per CDR3 protein. The sample lists 450,000 to 550,000 distinct CDR3 sequences; under 25% were seen once. In germline, CDR1 is SGHNT, CDR2 YENEEA. The length of the CDR3 is 13 residues. Trimming took 0 bases from V and 5 from J, leaving 4 bases between them. A remark on this clonotype: What it binds is unknown.

Source: PBMCs, taken 15 days after the yellow fever booster vaccination. J is TRBJ2-2 and V is TRBV11-3; no reliable D call. This receptor was obtained from a man aged 30 to 45 who received the YFV17D yellow fever vaccine. DNA for the CDR3: TGTGCCAGCAGCTTAGAACTGACCGGGGAGCTGTTTTTT. It specifies CASSLELTGELFF.